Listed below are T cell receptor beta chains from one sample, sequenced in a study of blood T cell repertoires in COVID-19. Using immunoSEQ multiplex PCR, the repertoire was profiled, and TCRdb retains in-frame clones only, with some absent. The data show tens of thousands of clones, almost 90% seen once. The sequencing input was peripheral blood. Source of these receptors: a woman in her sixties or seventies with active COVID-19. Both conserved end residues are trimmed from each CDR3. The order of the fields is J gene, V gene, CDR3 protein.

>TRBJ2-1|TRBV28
ASHPRFNRVKLF
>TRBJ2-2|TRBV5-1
ASSLGTGGRDTGELF
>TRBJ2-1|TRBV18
ASSPTAASGTNEQF
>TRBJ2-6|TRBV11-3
ASSADRRISGANVLT
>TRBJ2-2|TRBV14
ASSHHTWKGANTGELF
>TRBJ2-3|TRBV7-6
ASSSRGAGTDTQY
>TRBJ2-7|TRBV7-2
ASSFLPGGEQY
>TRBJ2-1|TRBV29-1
SVEGLAGGINEQF
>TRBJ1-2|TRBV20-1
SASMADGYT
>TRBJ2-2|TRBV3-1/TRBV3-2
ASSQYRYTGELF
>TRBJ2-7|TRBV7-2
ASSPLKLYEQY
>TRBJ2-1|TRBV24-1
ATSDARDSPIHNEQF
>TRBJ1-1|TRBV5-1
ASSVGTVNTEAF
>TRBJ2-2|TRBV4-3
ASSQEWASAKTSTGELF
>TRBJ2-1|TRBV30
ASAREGNEQF
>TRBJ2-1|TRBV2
ASSVSSGSYNEQF
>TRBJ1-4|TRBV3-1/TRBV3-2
ASSLKRAGEKLF
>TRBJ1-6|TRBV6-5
ASQQRSSPLH
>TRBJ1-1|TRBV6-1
ASSYGGKPSEAF
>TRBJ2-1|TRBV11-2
ASSLLSLAGRTYNEQF
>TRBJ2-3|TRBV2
ASSERISTDTQY
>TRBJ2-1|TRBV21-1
ASSKIAAGAYNEQF
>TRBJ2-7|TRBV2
ASRRGTYEQY
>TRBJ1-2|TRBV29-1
SVEGGDVGQPINYGYT
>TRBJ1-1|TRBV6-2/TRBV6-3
ASRQKGLATEAF
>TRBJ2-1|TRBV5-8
ASRLRGSSYNEQF
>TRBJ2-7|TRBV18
ASSPGLAGGPRSYEQY
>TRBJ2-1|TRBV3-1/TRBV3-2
ASSSFSFYEQF
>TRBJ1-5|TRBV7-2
ASSQGGSAWSQH
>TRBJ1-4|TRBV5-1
ASSSGDFATNEKLF
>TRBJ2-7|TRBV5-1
ASSLAPIAGRVSYEQY
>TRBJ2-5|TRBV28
ASILRETQY
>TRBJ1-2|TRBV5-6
ASSFWDRGSYGYT
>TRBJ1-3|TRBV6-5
ASSLIPGNTIY
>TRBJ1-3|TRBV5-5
ASSLGTGESSGNTIY
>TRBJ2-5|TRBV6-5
ASSSGQNTQETQY
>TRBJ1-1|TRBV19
ASRGGATDTEAF
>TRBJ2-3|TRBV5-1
ASSLEGTGATDTQY
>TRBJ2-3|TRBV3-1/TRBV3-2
ASSQPHSPGTSGRRATDTQY